This TCR beta chain comes out of a study of beta chain features in type 1 diabetes. General observations from the study: Whether TCRB rearrangement is influenced by HLA type was left unresolved in this analysis. Within patients, naive, central memory and Treg TCRB repertoires seemed more similar than within healthy donors.

Expressed TCRB transcripts were sequenced because the isolated RNA had all been reverse transcribed beforehand. Clones were read by immunoSEQ multiplex PCR, and TCRdb kept only the in-frame ones, dropping some. Among over 500,000 clones listed, 15% were seen once. A few counts support this clone. Its specificity is not known. Germline CDR1 is SGHTA and CDR2 is FQGNSA. The CDR3 covers 14 residues. V lost 4 bases to trimming and J lost 5 bases, with 14 bases between them. The receptor comes from a man between 18 and 29 years old in good health. The gene calls are TRBV7-2 and TRBJ1-2; D ambiguous. Material for sequencing was naive CD4+ T cells from blood. DNA of the CDR3: TGTGCCAGCAGCTCTTTTATCGACGTTTATGGCTACACCTTC. This gives the protein CASSSFIDVYGYTF.